Listed here are 25 T cell receptor beta chains from one sample, sequenced in a study of CD8 T cells in Susac syndrome. After extraction with the RNeasy kit, roughly 0.45 to 1 ug of the RNA was reverse transcribed using random hexamers. TCRdb fed the immunoSEQ multiplex PCR reads into MiXCR, producing one record per CDR3 protein. Of 200,000 to 250,000 distinct CDR3 sequences listed, roughly 94% are singletons. Source material: CD4+ T cells from PBMCs. These receptors were collected from a human donor with multiple sclerosis.

The chain couples TRBV2 to TRBJ1-2; 10 bases are shared with TRBD1. Unmatched junction bases numbered 5, after V lost 6 bases and J lost 4 bases. The CDR3 consists of 14 residues. Germline V CDR1 and CDR2: SNHLY, FYNNEI. CDR3 protein: CASRERTGGYGYTF. CDR3 DNA sequence: TGTGCCAGCAGGGAGAGGACAGGGGGCTATGGCTACACCTTC.

The V call is TRBV29-1, the J call TRBJ2-1; possibly TRBD2 for D (5 bases). The CDR3 sequence is 14 residues long. Deletions cut 1 base from V and 6 bases from J, with 13 bases between. The germline V gene encodes CDR1 SQVTM and CDR2 ANQGSEA. The CDR3: CSVEVAGRGNEQFF. The CDR3 bases are TGCAGCGTTGAAGTTGCGGGTCGGGGCAATGAGCAGTTCTTC.

The chain employs TRBV11-2 and TRBJ2-3; a possible D gene is TRBD1 (6 bases). Germline V gives CDR1 SGHAT, CDR2 FQNNGV. Between the trimmed V and J ends, which lost 3 bases and 3 bases, there was a span of 13 bases. The CDR3 spans 15 residues. The CDR3 sequence is CASSFPGQFTDTQYF. CDR3 DNA sequence: TGTGCCAGCAGCTTCCCGGGACAATTTACAGATACGCAGTATTTT.

The rearrangement joins TRBV25-1 to TRBJ2-7, with 8 nucleotides matching TRBD1. The CDR3 contains 14 residues. Looked up from germline, CDR1 is MGHDK and CDR2 is SYGVNS. V lost 4 bases to trimming and J lost 3 bases; unmatched junction nucleotides: 5. The CDR3 loop is CASSGGTGDYEQYV. The CDR3 DNA is TGTGCCAGCAGTGGGGGGACAGGAGACTACGAGCAGTACGTC.

The chain employs TRBV30 and TRBJ2-1; 8 bases match TRBD2. This CDR3 contains 15 residues. Germline CDR1 and CDR2: GTSNPN and SVGIG (reference sequence). Trimming took 2 bases from V and 6 from J; bases not matched to a gene: 9. The CDR3 DNA reads as TGTGCCTGGAGTAGGCGGGGGGCCGTTCTCAATGAGCAGTTCTTC. Its protein is CAWSRRGAVLNEQFF.

This chain links TRBV7-9 with TRBJ1-1, with no clear D. Per germline, CDR1 SEHNR and CDR2 FQNEAQ (reference sequence). V dropped 2 bases and J dropped 6 bases, with 7 bases sitting between them. The CDR3 has 12 residues. In nucleotides, the CDR3 is TGTGCCAGCAGCTTAACTCAGGCTGAAGCTTTCTTT. Encoded protein: CASSLTQAEAFF. The full variable domain, in which reference TRBV7-9 and TRBJ1-1 provide the parts outside the CDR3, is DTGVSQNPRHKITKRGQNVTFRCDPISEHNRLYWYRQTLGQGPEFLTYFQNEAQLEKSRLLSDRFSAERPKGSFSTLEIQRTEQGDSAMYLCASSLTQAEAFFGQGTRLTVV.

A few counts support this clonotype. The rearrangement links TRBV3-1 to TRBJ2-5; D uncertain. This CDR3 has 11 residues. Trimming pared 3 bases from V and 4 bases from J, leaving 3 bases between. CDR1 is LGHDT and CDR2 is YNNKEL in the germline V gene (reference sequence). The CDR3, as DNA: TGTGCCAGCAGCCAGACAGAGACCCAGTACTTC. Amino acids: CASSQTETQYF.

Here the CDR3 DNA reads TGTGCCAGCAGTTACTACACTGAAGCTTTCTTT. Residues: CASSYYTEAFF. The chain uses TRBV6-2 or TRBV6-3 and TRBJ1-1; no definite D call. Trimming removed 1 base at V and 3 bases at J, with 0 bases between. The CDR3 totals 11 residues. Germline V gives CDR1 MNHEY, CDR2 SVGEGT.

The V and J genes are TRBV20-1 and TRBJ2-3, with D perhaps matching TRBD1 (6 bases). V shed 5 bases and J shed 1 base, with 10 bases lying between them. CDR1 DFQATT and CDR2 SNEGSKA come from the germline V gene (reference sequence). The CDR3 totals 13 residues. The DNA of the CDR3 is TGCAGTGCTGGATGGACAGGCACAGATACGCAGTATTTT. Protein product: CSAGWTGTDTQYF.

This chain uses TRBV20-1 with TRBJ1-5, with D uncertain. Germline CDR1 and CDR2: DFQATT and SNEGSKA (reference sequence). The CDR3 runs 14 residues. V was cut by 3 bases and J by 0 bases, with 9 bases left in between. This CDR3 is CSARTFLSNQPQHF. CDR3 in DNA: TGCAGTGCTAGGACATTCCTTAGCAATCAGCCCCAGCATTTT.

The chain joins TRBV4-2 to TRBJ2-3, with 8 bases matching TRBD2. With 4 bases clipped from V and 2 bases from J, the junction kept 5 bases outside the gene matches. The CDR3 runs to 15 residues. Germline CDR1 and CDR2: LGHNA and YNFKEQ. This chain's CDR3 is CASSLFSGATDTQYF. The CDR3, as DNA: TGTGCCAGCAGCCTTTTTAGCGGGGCCACAGATACGCAGTATTTT.

The V call is TRBV5-6, the J call TRBJ2-2; TRBD2 agrees at 13 bases. Germline V lookup: CDR1 SGHDT, CDR2 YYEEEE. The CDR3 totals 17 residues. V lost 4 bases to trimming and J lost 3 bases; unmatched junction nucleotides: 6. CDR3 nucleotides: TGTGCCAGCAGCCTCGGGACTAGCGGGGTTTACACCGGGGAGCTGTTTTTT. Translating it yields CASSLGTSGVYTGELFF.

The chain carries TRBV6-2 or TRBV6-3 and TRBJ2-1, with a weak D call TRBD1 (5 bases). The germline gives CDR1 MNHEY, CDR2 SVGEGT. Trimming removed 6 bases at V and 13 bases at J, with 13 bases between. This CDR3 is built from 11 residues. CDR3 sequence (DNA): TGTGCCAGCAGCGACAAGGACAATCAGTTCTTC. It encodes CASSDKDNQFF.

The V gene is TRBV6-5, the J gene TRBJ1-3; D possibly corresponds to TRBD1 (5 bases). The ends were cut back, 8 bases at V and 3 bases at J, with 14 bases in the middle. This CDR3 contains 14 residues. Germline CDR1 reads MNHEY; CDR2 reads SVGAGI. The CDR3 nucleotides are TGTGCCAGCCGCGATCCCGGGGGTGGAAACACCATATATTTT. Encoded protein: CASRDPGGGNTIYF.

CDR3 amino acids: CASAGTAHGYTF. CDR3 DNA: TGTGCCTCAGCCGGGACGGCACATGGCTACACCTTC. The V gene is TRBV30, the J gene TRBJ1-2, with D maybe TRBD1 (5 bases). V was pared by 7 bases and J by 6 bases, with 15 bases between. CDR1 is GTSNPN and CDR2 is SVGIG in the germline V gene (reference sequence). This CDR3 spans 12 amino acids.

The chain has TRBV18 and TRBJ2-5; D may be TRBD2 (5 bases). Trimming took off 3 bases at V and 2 bases at J, with 10 bases between the two ends. This CDR3 region has 14 residues. Germline V gene data show CDR1 as KGHSH and CDR2 as LQKENI. The CDR3 loop is CASSPISVQETQYF. CDR3 in DNA: TGTGCCAGCTCACCGATTAGCGTTCAAGAGACCCAGTACTTC.

The rearrangement links TRBV3-1 to TRBJ1-2; no firm D call. Germline assignment: CDR1 LGHDT and CDR2 YNNKEL (reference sequence). Trimming shortened V by 4 bases and J by 7 bases, and 19 bases separated the two germline ends. The CDR3 consists of 15 residues. CDR3 coding DNA: TGTGCCAGCAGCCTCGAAGGCACCTTCGGAGTTGGCTACACCTTC. Protein sequence: CASSLEGTFGVGYTF.

This clonotype showed up just a few times. The chain joins TRBV9 to TRBJ2-7; D unresolved. V gave up 2 bases and J gave up 2 bases, with 5 bases separating them. This CDR3 contains 12 residues. Germline CDR1 reads SGDLS; CDR2 reads YYNGEE. The CDR3 DNA is TGTGCCAGCAGCGTCGACCCCTACGAGCAGTACTTC. Its protein is CASSVDPYEQYF.

V is TRBV6-6 and J is TRBJ1-2; D may be TRBD1 (5 bases). V was pared by 5 bases and J by 3 bases, with 10 bases between. CDR1 and CDR2 (germline): MNHNY, SVGAGI (reference sequence). The CDR3 extends over 13 amino acids. This CDR3 reads CASSQGEYYGYTF. The DNA of the CDR3 is TGTGCCAGCAGTCAAGGGGAGTACTATGGCTACACCTTC.

This chain joins TRBV20-1 and TRBJ2-1, with D maybe TRBD1 (5 bases). V lost 5 bases, J lost 8 bases, and 10 bases lay in between. In germline, CDR1 is DFQATT, CDR2 SNEGSKA (reference sequence). The CDR3 spans 11 residues. CDR3 DNA: TGCAGTGCTCCCAGGGTCGATGAGCAGTTCTTC. Its protein is CSAPRVDEQFF.

Concerning this clonotype: Germline and junction disagree at one end, which may indicate a read error. The CDR3 sequence: CAWSLQSNTEVFF. CDR3 in DNA: TGTGCCTGGAGTTTACAGAGTAACACTGAAGTTTTCTTT. The V call is TRBV30, the J call TRBJ1-1; D not resolved. The germline V gene encodes CDR1 GTSNPN and CDR2 SVGIG (reference sequence). This CDR3 is built from 13 residues. The variable domain in full, with the rest retrieved from reference TRBV30 and TRBJ1-1, is SQTIHQWPATLVQPVGSPLSLECTVEGTSNPNLYWYRQAAGRGLQLLFYSVGIGQISSEVPQNLSASRPQDRQFILSSKKLLLSDSGFYLCAWSLQSNTEVFFGQGTRLTVV.

V gene TRBV28 combines with J gene TRBJ2-5; D is uncertain. Trimming removed 4 bases from V and 4 bases from J, with 13 bases in between. Germline loops: CDR1 MDHEN, CDR2 SYDVKM. CDR3 length: 14 residues. The CDR3 loop reads CASSSPAPSETQYF. The DNA for the CDR3 is TGTGCCAGCAGTTCCCCTGCCCCGTCAGAGACCCAGTACTTC.

V gene TRBV29-1 combines with J gene TRBJ1-5; D remains unclear. V was pared by 6 bases and J by 3 bases, with 3 bases between. The CDR3 consists of 10 residues. From germline, CDR1 is SQVTM and CDR2 ANQGSEA. CDR3 sequence reads: CSVDNQPQHF. CDR3 sequence (DNA): TGCAGCGTCGACAATCAGCCCCAGCATTTT.

The chain couples TRBV18 to TRBJ2-3; 14 nucleotides line up with TRBD2. Germline V gene lookup returns CDR1 KGHSH and CDR2 LQKENI. The V and J ends lost 1 base and 0 bases, in that order; junction bases with no gene match: 0. CDR3 length: 17 residues. In DNA form, the CDR3 reads TGTGCCAGCTCACCACGACTAGCGGGGGGGAGCACAGATACGCAGTATTTT. Protein: CASSPRLAGGSTDTQYF.

V gene TRBV30 combines with J gene TRBJ1-1; D not resolved. The CDR3 consists of 11 residues. V was pared by 2 bases and J by 3 bases, with 4 bases between. Germline V gives CDR1 GTSNPN, CDR2 SVGIG (reference sequence). The chain's CDR3 is CAWSIDTEAFF. For the CDR3, the DNA is TGTGCCTGGAGTATTGACACTGAAGCTTTCTTT.